What follows are 18 T cell receptor beta chains derived from one specimen sequenced in a study of early T cells in non-severe SARS-CoV-2 infection. TCRdb ran MiXCR on the 5' RACE reads and lists one entry per CDR3 protein. Here the sample spans under 100,000 distinct CDR3 sequences, approximately 15% being singletons. The sample was whole blood. The receptors here all came from an adult who was a healthcare worker with PCR-confirmed SARS-CoV-2 infection or an uninfected control (not recorded which).

The chain joins TRBV20-1 to TRBJ2-5; 9 positions agree with TRBD1. V dropped 4 bases and J dropped 4; count of bases not matched to a gene: 10. Looked up from germline, CDR1 is DFQATT and CDR2 is SNEGSKA (reference sequence). This CDR3 is 15 amino acids long. This CDR3 reads CSATPITGGGETQYF. The DNA of the CDR3 is TGCAGTGCTACACCTATTACAGGGGGCGGAGAGACCCAGTACTTC.

This clonotype was seen more than once but under ten times. The chain couples TRBV27 to TRBJ1-1, with a possible D match to TRBD1 (6 bases). The germline gives CDR1 MNHEY, CDR2 SMNVEV (reference sequence). The CDR3 runs 14 residues. Trimming took 2 bases from V and 1 from J, leaving 8 bases between them. The CDR3 nucleotides read TGTGCCAGCAGTTTACGGGGGGCGAACACTGAAGCTTTCTTT. Translated: CASSLRGANTEAFF.

This clonotype was picked up many times. The rearrangement links TRBV6-5 to TRBJ2-1, with 11 bases fitting TRBD2. This CDR3 has 16 amino acids. CDR1 is MNHEY, CDR2 SVGAGI, per germline. V was pared by 6 bases and J by 7 bases, with 11 bases of the junction left unmatched. CDR3 in DNA: TGTGCCAGCAGACTAATTAGCGGGGGGGCGTATAATGAGCAGTTCTTC. Translating gives CASRLISGGAYNEQFF.

There are many counts of this clonotype. The CDR3: CASSYGIDNYEQYF. The CDR3 coding sequence is TGTGCCAGCAGCTACGGGATCGATAACTACGAGCAGTACTTC. The rearrangement uses TRBV5-4 and TRBJ2-7; tentative D call: TRBD2 (5 bases). The CDR3 contains 14 residues. Deletions cut 3 bases from V and 3 bases from J, with 13 bases between. CDR1 and CDR2 (germline): SGHNT, YYREEE (reference sequence).

V usage is TRBV7-2 and J usage is TRBJ2-5, with 7 bases fitting TRBD1. The CDR3 covers 15 residues. V lost 6 bases, J lost 2 bases, and 9 bases stayed unmatched. In germline, CDR1 is SGHTA, CDR2 FQGNSA. The CDR3 region is CASSSGQDWQETQYF. The CDR3 DNA reads TGTGCCAGCAGTAGTGGACAGGATTGGCAAGAGACCCAGTACTTC.

The chain is built from TRBV4-1 and TRBJ2-4, with TRBD1 matching 7 bases. This CDR3 region has 18 residues. Germline loops: CDR1 MGHRA, CDR2 YSYEKL. J lost 0 bases, V lost 3 bases, and 11 bases had no gene match. CDR3 DNA sequence: TGCGCCAGCAGCCACCGCAGTACAGGGGCCTTAGCCAAAAACATTCAGTACTTC. Encoded protein: CASSHRSTGALAKNIQYF.

This clonotype showed up many times. CDR3 sequence reads: CASSRDRAFLANYGYTF. For the CDR3, the DNA is TGTGCCAGCAGCCGGGACAGGGCCTTCCTAGCGAACTATGGCTACACCTTC. This sequence joins TRBV6-1 and TRBJ1-2, with 9 bases lining up with TRBD1. The CDR3 spans 17 residues. Germline V CDR1 and CDR2: MNHNS, SASEGT. The V and J ends lost 6 bases and 2 bases, in that order; junction bases with no gene match: 13.

V usage is TRBV12-3 or TRBV12-4 and J usage is TRBJ2-7, with D possibly being TRBD1 (6 bases). CDR3 length equals 15 residues. Trimming took off 3 bases at V and 3 bases at J, with 15 bases between the two ends. CDR3 nucleotides: TGTGCCAGCAGTTTGGACAGCGTCGTCTACTACGAGCAGTACTTC. Its protein is CASSLDSVVYYEQYF.

This clonotype was recorded many times. This rearrangement joins TRBV18 to TRBJ2-7; no reliable D call. Germline CDR1 reads KGHSH; CDR2 reads LQKENI. This CDR3 has 16 residues. V lost 4 bases, J lost 0 bases, and 16 bases lay in between. CDR3 sequence (DNA): TGTGCCAGCTCACTCGACGGACGGGTGTTCTCCTACGAGCAGTACTTC. Translation gives CASSLDGRVFSYEQYF.

This chain joins TRBV9 and TRBJ2-3, with 10 bases identical to TRBD2. CDR1 SGDLS and CDR2 YYNGEE come from the germline V gene. V lost 4 bases to trimming and J lost 4 bases; unmatched junction nucleotides: 9. This CDR3 is 16 amino acids long. The CDR3 nucleotides read TGTGCCAGCAGCATCGAAGCGGGGGGGCCTGCAGATACGCAGTATTTT. Translation: CASSIEAGGPADTQYF.

The chain has TRBV12-3 or TRBV12-4 and TRBJ1-1; TRBD1 might be the D (5 bases). With 7 bases removed from V and 11 bases from J, the gap between germline ends came to 20 bases. This CDR3 has 13 residues. As DNA, the CDR3 is TGTGCCAGCACGACAGCCATCAAGGTGGAGGCTTTCTTT. Encoded protein: CASTTAIKVEAFF.

Many counts were recorded for this clonotype. V usage is TRBV29-1 and J usage is TRBJ2-7; 7 nucleotides match TRBD1. The CDR3 extends over 13 amino acids. V trimming: 1 base; J trimming: 3 bases; junction bases outside the gene matches: 3. CDR1 SQVTM and CDR2 ANQGSEA come from the germline V gene. The DNA for the CDR3 is TGCAGCGTTGAAGGGGACAGCCACTACGAGCAGTACTTC. Its protein is CSVEGDSHYEQYF.

This clonotype was counted at least ten times. The rearrangement joins TRBV11-2 to TRBJ2-3, with D tentatively TRBD2 (6 bases). Germline V CDR1 and CDR2: SGHAT, FQNNGV. This CDR3 is 14 amino acids long. Trimming removed 0 bases from V and 4 bases from J, with 8 bases in between. The CDR3 DNA reads as TGTGCCAGCAGCTTAGAAGGAGGGCCAGATACGCAGTATTTT. Protein sequence: CASSLEGGPDTQYF. The variable domain in full, completed from reference TRBV11-2 and TRBJ2-3, reads EAGVAQSPRYKIIEKRQSVAFWCNPISGHATLYWYQQILGQGPKLLIQFQNNGVVDDSQLPKDRFSAERLKGVDSTLKIQPAKLEDSAVYLCASSLEGGPDTQYFGPGTRLTVL.

A note on this clonotype: A much larger clone differs by one base, so this may be a read error. Since the CDR3 does not end with the conserved phenylalanine or tryptophan, this likely comes from a read error. V gene TRBV3-1 combines with J gene TRBJ2-7, with 11 bases identical to TRBD2. This CDR3 spans 14 amino acids. CDR1 LGHDT and CDR2 YNNKEL come from the germline V gene (reference sequence). Unmatched junction bases numbered 2, after V lost 4 bases and J lost 3 bases. CDR3 in DNA: TGTGCCAGCAGCCGACTAGCGGGACGCTACGAGCAGTACCTC. Its protein product is CASSRLAGRYEQYL.

This clonotype appeared a few times. The chain links TRBV24-1 to TRBJ2-1; maybe TRBD1 (5 bases). The germline gives CDR1 KGHDR, CDR2 SFDVKD. Trimming left V 4 bases short and J 9 bases short, with 9 bases between. CDR3 length: 12 residues. The CDR3 loop reads CATSDPDSEQFF. Written as DNA, the CDR3 is TGTGCCACCAGTGACCCTGACAGTGAGCAGTTCTTC.

In this sample, this clonotype turned up a few times. The chain combines TRBV7-8 with TRBJ2-1, with 10 bases lining up with TRBD1. Germline CDR1 SGHVS, CDR2 FQNEAQ. This CDR3 contains 16 residues. The V segment lost 5 bases and the J segment 7 bases; nucleotides outside the gene matches: 11. This chain's CDR3 is CASSPSGTGVVNEQFF. The CDR3 DNA sequence: TGTGCCAGCAGCCCCTCCGGGACAGGGGTAGTTAATGAGCAGTTCTTC.

This clonotype was seen a few times. The genes are TRBV5-5 and TRBJ2-5; 12 positions agree with TRBD2. The CDR3 is 15 residues long. CDR1 SGHKS and CDR2 YYEKEE come from the germline V gene (reference sequence). The junction had 7 bases not matched to a gene; V was cut back by 5 bases and J by 5 bases. DNA of the CDR3: TGTGCCAGCAGTCCGACTAGCGGGGGTTGGGAGACCCAGTACTTC. Translating it yields CASSPTSGGWETQYF.

The chain has TRBV12-3 or TRBV12-4 and TRBJ2-1, with 10 bases that match TRBD2. The junction had 9 bases not matched to a gene; V was cut back by 7 bases and J by 9 bases. The CDR3 spans 14 residues. CDR3 in DNA: TGTGCCAGCACCCAGCGGGGGGGCCTTAGTGAGCAGTTCTTC. The encoded protein is CASTQRGGLSEQFF.